Listed below are T cell receptor beta chains from one sample, sequenced in a study of control samples from healthy donors and cancer patients. The data were produced by immunoSEQ multiplex PCR, yet TCRdb's version contains in-frame clones alone and is incomplete. The sample shows tens of thousands of clones, around 83% of them seen only once. Input material: PBMCs. Receptors originate from a man aged 60 to 69 with head and neck cancer. CDR3s include the opening cysteine and the closing phenylalanine or tryptophan. D genes are given only for firm matches. Clone size is given for some rows only: seen once, a few or many times, or a class if the clone is expanded.

TRBV25-1	once	-	TRBJ2-7	CASSEEDTASYEQYF	TGTGCCAGCAGTGAGGAAGACACTGCCTCCTACGAGCAGTACTTC
TRBV20-1	-	-	TRBJ2-7	CSASSGSYEQYF	TGCAGTGCTAGTAGCGGATCCTACGAGCAGTACTTC
TRBV19	-	TRBD1	TRBJ2-7	CASSRQGELDEQYF	TGTGCCAGTAGTCGACAGGGGGAGCTAGACGAGCAGTACTTC
TRBV29-1	-	-	TRBJ2-3	CSVGTTLDTQYF	TGCAGCGTTGGTACTACGTTAGATACGCAGTATTTT
TRBV3-1/TRBV3-2	-	-	TRBJ1-4	CASSQEGGEKLFF	TGTGCCAGCAGCCAAGAGGGGGGGGAAAAACTGTTTTTT
TRBV6-4	-	TRBD2	TRBJ2-2	CASSEAGDGGELFF	TGTGCCAGCAGTGAAGCGGGAGATGGCGGGGAGCTGTTTTTT
TRBV27	-	-	TRBJ2-1	CASRTSSSYNEQFF	TGTGCCAGCAGGACCTCTAGCTCCTACAATGAGCAGTTCTTC
TRBV2	-	TRBD2	TRBJ2-5	CASNSAGGGEETQYF	TGTGCCAGCAATAGCGCGGGAGGGGGGGAGGAGACCCAGTACTTC
TRBV4-1	-	-	TRBJ2-2	CATSQLDLISNTGELFF	TGCGCCACCAGCCAACTCGACTTGATCTCGAACACCGGGGAGCTGTTTTTT
TRBV13	-	-	TRBJ1-5	CASSLGQGLSQPQHF	TGTGCCAGCAGCTTAGGCCAGGGGTTGAGTCAGCCCCAGCATTTT
TRBV15	-	-	TRBJ1-1	CATSRDRGGLAFF	TGTGCCACCAGCAGAGATAGGGGGGGCTTAGCTTTCTTT
TRBV24-1	-	-	TRBJ2-5	CATSESGSGDFQETQYF	TGTGCCACCAGTGAGTCCGGGTCGGGGGACTTCCAAGAGACCCAGTACTTC
TRBV10-1	-	-	TRBJ1-1	CASSPRGGNTEAFF	TGCGCCAGCAGTCCCAGGGGAGGGAACACTGAAGCTTTCTTT
TRBV19	-	-	TRBJ2-4	CASSTPGRGRVENIQYF	TGTGCCAGTAGTACCCCCGGTAGGGGACGGGTCGAAAACATTCAGTACTTC
TRBV7-9	-	-	TRBJ2-5	CASSLAGGGTQYF	TGTGCCAGCAGCTTAGCGGGAGGGGGGACCCAGTACTTC
TRBV5-1	-	-	TRBJ2-3	CASSLGGRNTDTQYF	TGCGCCAGCAGCTTGGGGGGGAGGAACACAGATACGCAGTATTTT
TRBV3-1/TRBV3-2	-	-	TRBJ2-5	CASSQDRETQYF	TGTGCCAGCAGCCAAGATAGAGAGACCCAGTACTTC
TRBV4-2	-	-	TRBJ1-2	CASSQGDANYGYTF	TGTGCCAGCAGCCAAGGAGACGCTAACTATGGCTACACCTTC
TRBV4-1	-	-	TRBJ1-2	CASSQAAGNYGYTF	TGCGCCAGCAGCCAAGCCGCAGGCAACTATGGCTACACCTTC
TRBV30	-	-	TRBJ2-4	CAGINIQYF	TGTGCCGGGATCAACATTCAGTACTTC
TRBV7-9	-	TRBD1	TRBJ1-6	CASRETGDSPLHF	TGTGCCAGCAGAGAGACAGGGGATTCACCCCTCCACTTT
TRBV10-3	-	TRBD2	TRBJ2-1	CAISVLAGGDDEQFF	TGTGCCATCAGTGTCCTAGCGGGAGGGGATGATGAGCAGTTCTTC
TRBV6-5	-	-	TRBJ1-2	CASSYAARTPYGYTF	TGTGCCAGCAGTTACGCGGCCAGGACACCCTATGGCTACACCTTC
TRBV12-5	once	-	TRBJ2-7	CASGLGLYEQYF	TGTGCTAGTGGTTTGGGACTCTACGAGCAGTACTTC